This T cell receptor (beta chain) comes out of a study of Graves' ophthalmopathy and Graves' hyperthyroidism. The CDR3 extends over 15 amino acids. V lost 4 bases, J lost 6 bases, and 10 bases stayed unmatched. Germline-derived CDR1 and CDR2 are SGDLS and YYNGEE. Amplifying from RNA transcripts, the study obtained TCR beta CDR3 regions. An initial RT-PCR round employing HTBI primers preceded a second-round multiplex PCR. Using its own MiXCR run on the multiplex PCR reads, TCRdb lists one record per CDR3 protein. Of some 750,000 distinct CDR3 sequences listed, about 44% are singletons. The source is an adult man with Graves' ophthalmopathy. The source material was peripheral blood. The chain recombines TRBV9 with TRBJ2-7, with TRBD2 matching 10 bases. CDR3 sequence reads: CASSLSAGGYGEQYF. CDR3 DNA sequence: TGTGCCAGCAGCCTTTCAGCGGGAGGGTATGGCGAGCAGTACTTC.